Listed here are 13 T cell receptor beta chains from one sample, sequenced in a study of beta chain features in type 1 diabetes. General study points: Patients with Type 1 diabetes showed moderately but significantly shorter TCRB CDR3s in all four CD4+ subsets.

Their cognate antigens are unknown. The investigators reverse transcribed all of the isolated RNA, so they sequenced expressed TCRB transcripts. Generated by immunoSEQ multiplex PCR, the TCRdb table keeps only in-frame clones and is missing some. The sample lists some 150,000 clones; approximately 13% were seen once. Sequencing was carried out using central memory CD4+ T cells from blood. The source is a man younger than 30 with type 1 diabetes.

In nucleotides, the CDR3 is TGTGCCAGCAGTTTTACCTTTCAAGAGACCCAGTACTTC. It yields the protein CASSFTFQETQYF. V and J are TRBV27 and TRBJ2-5; D not resolved. Germline values: CDR1 MNHEY, CDR2 SMNVEV (reference sequence). This CDR3 has 13 amino acids. V lost 3 bases, J lost 2 bases, and 7 bases lay in between.

Comments on this clone: The sample carries other DNA sequences with the same CDR3. The gene calls are TRBV19 and TRBJ2-7; no definite D call. V shed 4 bases and J shed 1 base, with 8 bases lying between them. CDR1 is LNHDA and CDR2 is SQIVND in the germline V gene (reference sequence). The CDR3 totals 13 residues. For the CDR3, the DNA is TGTGCCAGTAGTAAGGCTGCTTCCTACGAGCAGTACTTC. This sequence encodes CASSKAASYEQYF.

The rearrangement joins TRBV30 to TRBJ1-2; the D is unclear. The CDR3 sequence is 13 residues long. V gave up 3 bases and J gave up 3 bases, with 11 bases separating them. The germline gives CDR1 GTSNPN, CDR2 SVGIG (reference sequence). The CDR3, as DNA: TGTGCCTGGAGCCTTGGACTGGACTATGGCTACACCTTC. The encoded protein is CAWSLGLDYGYTF.

This clone was observed a few times. This chain joins TRBV11-2 and TRBJ1-2; 10 nucleotides agree with TRBD1. Unmatched junction bases numbered 6, after V lost 6 bases and J lost 8 bases. Germline-derived CDR1 and CDR2 are SGHAT and FQNNGV. The CDR3 has 13 amino acids. The CDR3 here is CASSPGTGAGYTF. The CDR3 bases are TGTGCCAGCAGTCCCGGGACAGGGGCGGGCTACACCTTC.

The J gene is TRBJ2-3, the V gene TRBV4-2; 7 bases map to TRBD2. V gave up 3 bases and J gave up 5 bases; unmatched junction bases: 8. Per germline, CDR1 LGHNA and CDR2 YNFKEQ. This CDR3 comprises 15 residues. The CDR3 loop reads CASSQAGGRIDTQYF. The CDR3 nucleotides read TGTGCCAGCAGCCAGGCCGGGGGGAGAATAGATACGCAGTATTTT.

The rearrangement links TRBV11-1 to TRBJ2-3; D uncertain. Per the germline V gene, CDR1 is SGHAT and CDR2 is FQDESV (reference sequence). The CDR3 length is 13 residues. With 5 bases removed from V and 2 bases from J, the gap between germline ends came to 8 bases. The DNA for the CDR3 is TGTGCCAGCAGCCGTGGGGTCACAGATACGCAGTATTTT. Amino acid sequence: CASSRGVTDTQYF.

Only a few counts were recorded for this clone. The chain carries TRBV30 and TRBJ1-4, with a weak D call TRBD1 (5 bases). Germline values: CDR1 GTSNPN, CDR2 SVGIG (reference sequence). V lost 3 bases to trimming and J lost 1 base, with 15 bases between them. The CDR3 loop spans 16 amino acids. This chain's CDR3 is CAWSSSRQITNEKLFF. The CDR3 DNA follows: TGTGCCTGGAGCTCAAGTCGACAGATAACTAATGAAAAACTGTTTTTT.

CDR3 in DNA: TGTGCCAGCACGGGGGCAGGGCCGAACACTGAAGCTTTCTTT. It codes for CASTGAGPNTEAFF. The chain carries TRBV25-1 and TRBJ1-1, with D maybe TRBD1 (6 bases). The CDR3 loop spans 14 amino acids. Germline V gene sequence: CDR1 MGHDK, CDR2 SYGVNS. Trimming took off 7 bases at V and 1 base at J, with 13 bases between the two ends.

In this sample, this clone turned up a few times. V usage is TRBV5-1 and J usage is TRBJ2-5; D not certain. Germline V gene lookup returns CDR1 SGHRS and CDR2 YFSETQ. CDR3 length: 14 residues. The ends were cut back, 4 bases at V and 4 bases at J, with 14 bases in the middle. In nucleotides, the CDR3 is TGCGCCAGCAGCCCCGATAGCTCAGGAGAGACCCAGTACTTC. This translates into CASSPDSSGETQYF.

The genes are TRBV5-6 and TRBJ2-5, with a tentative D call TRBD2 (6 bases). Trimming took off 5 bases at V and 3 bases at J, with 11 bases between the two ends. The CDR3 has 13 amino acids. From germline, CDR1 is SGHDT and CDR2 YYEEEE. The CDR3 nucleotides read TGTGCCAGCAGGGGAGGAAGAAAAGAGACCCAGTACTTC. The encoded protein is CASRGGRKETQYF. The variable domain in full, completed from reference TRBV5-6 and TRBJ2-5, reads DAGVTQSPTHLIKTRGQQVTLRCSPKSGHDTVSWYQQALGQGPQFIFQYYEEEERQRGNFPDRFSGHQFPNYSSELNVNALLLGDSALYLCASRGGRKETQYFGPGTRLLVL.

The chain links TRBV6-1 to TRBJ1-1, with unresolved D. Trimming removed 5 bases from V and 2 bases from J, with 3 bases in between. The V gene's germline CDR1 is MNHNS and CDR2 SASEGT. The CDR3 loop spans 11 amino acids. The chain's CDR3 is CASSRNTEAFF. CDR3 DNA: TGTGCCAGCAGTAGAAACACTGAAGCTTTCTTT.

Only a few counts were recorded for this clone. This chain links TRBV7-3 with TRBJ1-1, with D perhaps TRBD1 (5 bases). The V end was cut by 5 bases, the J end by 3 bases, with 10 bases between. The CDR3 loop spans 13 amino acids. Germline CDR1 is SGHTA and CDR2 is FQGTGA. The CDR3 DNA reads as TGTGCCAGCAGCGAATCGGGGGACACTGAAGCTTTCTTT. It is translated as CASSESGDTEAFF.

This clone was picked up a small number of times. CDR3 loop: CASSIWAGKRDEQFF. In nucleotides, the CDR3 is TGTGCCAGTAGTATCTGGGCAGGGAAGAGGGATGAGCAGTTCTTC. The chain employs TRBV19 and TRBJ2-1; the D gene could be TRBD1 or TRBD2 (5 bases each). Trimming left V 3 bases short and J 8 bases short, with 17 bases between. Germline-derived CDR1 and CDR2 are LNHDA and SQIVND (reference sequence). The CDR3 totals 15 residues.